Each of the 20 T cell receptor beta chains below was sequenced from the same sample in a study of shared clonotypes between healthy human individuals. Method: immunoSEQ multiplex PCR; TCRdb's copy keeps in-frame clones and lacks some. The sample carries about 110,000 clones, about 71% recorded once. Sample: memory CD8+ T cells sorted from blood. Specified subset: CD45RO+ cells pooled with CCR7-negative TemRA cells. The receptors were sampled from a woman aged 25-40 years in good health.

The genes are TRBV25-1 and TRBJ2-7, with D perhaps matching TRBD1 or TRBD2 (5 bases each). The germline CDR1 and CDR2 sequences are MGHDK and SYGVNS. The CDR3 runs 15 residues. V was clipped by 5 bases and J by 0 bases, with 14 bases between them. Written as DNA, the CDR3 is TGTGCCAGCAGTTGGAGGAATGACAGCTCCTACGAGCAGTACTTC. Translating gives CASSWRNDSSYEQYF.

The V and J genes are TRBV28 and TRBJ1-5, with a tentative D call TRBD1 (5 bases). The CDR3 loop spans 16 amino acids. CDR1 and CDR2 (germline): MDHEN, SYDVKM. The V end lost 2 bases, the J end lost 6 bases, and 17 bases lay between the germline ends. CDR3 region: CASSLGGLAQGQPQHF. CDR3 bases: TGTGCCAGCAGTTTAGGGGGACTCGCCCAGGGTCAGCCCCAGCATTTT.

This rearrangement joins TRBV4-1 to TRBJ2-7, with D maybe TRBD2 (5 bases). Germline-derived CDR1 and CDR2 are MGHRA and YSYEKL. V dropped 4 bases and J dropped 2 bases, with 15 bases sitting between them. This CDR3 region has 15 residues. This CDR3 is CASSPRAGTTYEQYF. CDR3 nucleotides: TGCGCCAGCAGCCCTAGGGCGGGTACCACCTACGAGCAGTACTTC.

The rearrangement links TRBV29-1 to TRBJ2-2, with D possibly TRBD2 on 5 matching bases. The CDR3 is 17 amino acids. Germline V gives CDR1 SQVTM, CDR2 ANQGSEA. The ends were cut back, 5 bases at V and 0 bases at J, with 19 bases in the middle. CDR3 protein: CSVRFDSATTNTGELFF. The CDR3 bases are TGCAGCGTTCGGTTTGATAGCGCCACAACGAACACCGGGGAGCTGTTTTTT.

This clone was observed at least ten times. This CDR3 is also generated by other DNA sequences in the sample. The rearrangement joins TRBV7-9 to TRBJ2-1, with a possible D match to TRBD2 (5 bases). The CDR3 contains 16 residues. Trimming removed 5 bases at V and 0 bases at J, with 14 bases between. Per germline, CDR1 SEHNR and CDR2 FQNEAQ (reference sequence). The CDR3 sequence is CASSPRGGSSYNEQFF. CDR3 DNA sequence: TGTGCCAGCAGCCCCCGTGGCGGGTCCTCCTACAATGAGCAGTTCTTC.

The chain joins TRBV5-4 to TRBJ1-2; 7 bases are shared with TRBD1. Germline V gene data show CDR1 as SGHNT and CDR2 as YYREEE (reference sequence). The CDR3 loop spans 16 amino acids. V shed 6 bases and J 2 bases; nucleotides not matched to a gene: 13. CDR3 sequence (DNA): TGTGCCAGCACAACTCCCGGGGACAGAAGAAACTATGGCTACACCTTC. It yields the protein CASTTPGDRRNYGYTF.

CDR3 DNA: TGCGCCAGCAGCTCCGGGCAGGGGACCCGAAGTGAAAAACTGTTTTTT. Translation: CASSSGQGTRSEKLFF. The gene calls are TRBV5-1 and TRBJ1-4; D may be TRBD1 (6 bases). The V end lost 3 bases, the J end lost 7 bases, and 19 bases lay between the germline ends. CDR1 is SGHRS, CDR2 YFSETQ, per germline. The CDR3 sequence is 16 residues long.

CDR3 coding DNA: TGTGCCAGCAGCTTTAGACAGGGGACTGAAGCTTTCTTT. Encoded protein: CASSFRQGTEAFF. The rearrangement uses TRBV5-4 and TRBJ1-1, with 8 bases matching TRBD1. The germline V gene has CDR1 SGHNT and CDR2 YYREEE (reference sequence). V gave up 2 bases and J gave up 5 bases; unmatched junction bases: 2. This CDR3 is 13 amino acids long.

The gene calls are TRBV7-9 and TRBJ2-1, with 7 bases identical to TRBD2. This CDR3 has 16 residues. V dropped 5 bases and J dropped 4; count of bases not matched to a gene: 11. From germline, CDR1 is SEHNR and CDR2 FQNEAQ (reference sequence). CDR3 sequence: CASSPPGGSGYNEQFF. The CDR3 nucleotides read TGTGCCAGCAGCCCACCCGGCGGGAGTGGGTACAATGAGCAGTTCTTC. Full variable domain (missing parts from reference TRBV7-9 and TRBJ2-1): DTGVSQNPRHKITKRGQNVTFRCDPISEHNRLYWYRQTLGQGPEFLTYFQNEAQLEKSRLLSDRFSAERPKGSFSTLEIQRTEQGDSAMYLCASSPPGGSGYNEQFFGPGTRLTVL.

The chain employs TRBV7-9 and TRBJ2-7; 12 bases match TRBD2. The length of the CDR3 is 14 residues. With V trimmed by 4 bases and J by 3 bases, 1 base remained unmatched. Germline V CDR1 and CDR2: SEHNR, FQNEAQ (reference sequence). The CDR3 region is CASSWGLAGYEQYF. For the CDR3, the DNA is TGTGCCAGCAGCTGGGGACTAGCGGGCTACGAGCAGTACTTC.

This clone appeared once. The chain joins TRBV6-5 to TRBJ2-2, with D possibly TRBD2 on 5 matching bases. Germline V gene sequence: CDR1 MNHEY, CDR2 SVGAGI. This CDR3 region has 14 residues. The ends were cut back, 4 bases at V and 7 bases at J, with 13 bases in the middle. The CDR3 region is CASSLMGASGELFF. DNA of the CDR3: TGTGCCAGCAGTTTGATGGGAGCCAGCGGGGAGCTGTTTTTT.

The genes are TRBV6-4 and TRBJ1-1; D not certain. The germline gives CDR1 MRHNA, CDR2 SNTAGT. The CDR3 loop spans 15 amino acids. Trimming took off 3 bases at V and 4 bases at J, with 15 bases between the two ends. The CDR3 spells CASSEMAGTSTEAFF. CDR3 DNA sequence: TGTGCCAGCAGTGAAATGGCAGGAACATCCACTGAAGCTTTCTTT.

The chain uses TRBV2 and TRBJ2-3, with 8 bases fitting TRBD1. The V gene end was trimmed by 6 bases and the J gene end by 2 bases; junction bases not matched to a gene: 16. There are 18 residues in the CDR3. Germline values: CDR1 SNHLY, CDR2 FYNNEI. The DNA for the CDR3 is TGTGCCAGCAGCGATAGGGGACCCGGGACAGGTCACACAGATACGCAGTATTTT. It specifies CASSDRGPGTGHTDTQYF.

The chain is built from TRBV2 and TRBJ1-2; a possible D gene is TRBD1 (5 bases). Germline V lookup: CDR1 SNHLY, CDR2 FYNNEI. V shed 5 bases and J shed 7 bases, with 14 bases lying between them. The CDR3 sequence is 13 residues long. CDR3 loop: CASSLGTQVGYTF. In DNA form, the CDR3 reads TGTGCCAGCAGTCTAGGGACTCAGGTTGGCTACACCTTC.

The chain carries TRBV5-1 and TRBJ2-3; D perhaps matches TRBD1 (6 bases). Germline lookup yields CDR1 SGHRS and CDR2 YFSETQ. This CDR3 spans 15 amino acids. V was pared by 4 bases and J by 0 bases, with 12 bases between. In DNA, the CDR3 is TGCGCCAGCAGCCCGGACAGCACTAGCACAGATACGCAGTATTTT. Translated, it gives CASSPDSTSTDTQYF.

About this clone itself: In the same sample, other DNA sequences code for this CDR3. This sequence joins TRBV5-4 and TRBJ2-5, with TRBD2 matching over 7 bases. Germline-derived CDR1 and CDR2 are SGHNT and YYREEE (reference sequence). The CDR3 is made up of 15 amino acids. The ends lost 0 bases at V and 5 bases at J; junction bases unmatched: 7. CDR3 region: CASSLAGGPGETQYF. The CDR3 DNA is TGTGCCAGCAGCTTGGCGGGAGGCCCTGGTGAGACCCAGTACTTC.

J is TRBJ1-1 and V is TRBV28, with 10 bases aligning to TRBD1. Germline lookup yields CDR1 MDHEN and CDR2 SYDVKM. V lost 7 bases to trimming and J lost 3 bases; unmatched junction nucleotides: 17. The CDR3 sequence is 18 residues long. The CDR3 nucleotides are TGTGCCAGCACCCCCTCCGAGACAGGGGGCTATTGGGACACTGAAGCTTTCTTT. It is translated as CASTPSETGGYWDTEAFF.

This chain links TRBV9 with TRBJ2-2; 11 nucleotides line up with TRBD2. The CDR3 length is 19 residues. Germline CDR1 SGDLS, CDR2 YYNGEE. Trimming at V came to 0 bases and at J to 5 bases, leaving 12 bases not matched to a gene. The CDR3 reads CASSVGFLAGGRGTGELFF. The CDR3 nucleotides read TGTGCCAGCAGCGTAGGGTTTCTAGCGGGAGGTCGGGGGACCGGGGAGCTGTTTTTT.

This clone was observed a few times. Other DNA sequences of this sample code for an identical CDR3. The chain uses TRBV25-1 and TRBJ2-5; TRBD1 might be the D (5 bases). V lost 5 bases to trimming and J lost 2 bases, with 6 bases between them. Germline V CDR1 and CDR2: MGHDK, SYGVNS. There are 12 residues in the CDR3. The CDR3 nucleotides read TGTGCCAGCAGTCAGGGTCAAGAGACCCAGTACTTC. Translation gives CASSQGQETQYF.

The V and J genes are TRBV6-6 and TRBJ1-1; D not certain. V lost 8 bases and J lost 5, with 12 bases in between. In germline, CDR1 is MNHNY, CDR2 SVGAGI (reference sequence). The CDR3 covers 12 residues. CDR3 loop: CASGTSGTEAFF. The CDR3 bases are TGTGCCAGCGGAACAAGCGGGACTGAAGCTTTCTTT.